One and the same sample provided the 12 T cell receptor beta chains below, sequenced in a study of metastatic and nonmetastatic thyroid tumors (dated by TCRdb to the early 2020s). Before undergoing thyroid surgery, none of the patients had been given any kind of treatment. The library came from PCR. The instrument given in TCRdb is Illumina HiSeq 4000. TCRdb itself trimmed the public reads at Q25 with fastp, ran MiXCR and retained productive beta chains. The table for this sample lists 11,000 to 15,000 clones; 20% to 30% of them were counted only once. The ten largest clones capture approximately 11% of the sample. Sequenced material: tumor tissue. The receptors originated from a female donor with papillary thyroid cancer or a benign thyroid nodule (not recorded which). Some clones in this sample may be carry-over from other donors' samples.

This clone ranks as large. The chain uses TRBV6-2 or TRBV6-3 and TRBJ2-7, with D perhaps matching TRBD2 (7 bases). Trimming cost V 8 bases and J 7 bases, with 12 bases left between them. CDR3 length equals 11 residues. Germline V gives CDR1 MNHEY, CDR2 SVGEGT. The chain's CDR3 is CASGGAREQYF. CDR3 DNA: TGTGCCAGCGGGGGGGCGCGGGAGCAGTACTTC.

The gene calls are TRBV6-1 and TRBJ2-7; 8 bases map to TRBD1. The CDR3 contains 13 residues. V shed 6 bases, J shed 6 bases, and the junction held 7 bases outside the gene matches. Germline CDR1 MNHNS, CDR2 SASEGT. The DNA of the CDR3 is TGTGCCAGCAGCCGATCAGGGGGCAGCGAGCAGTACTTC. This sequence encodes CASSRSGGSEQYF.

This clone was counted many times. This chain joins TRBV2 and TRBJ1-2, with D possibly matching TRBD1 (6 bases). Looked up from germline, CDR1 is SNHLY and CDR2 is FYNNEI. The CDR3 is 14 amino acids. The V end was cut by 8 bases, the J end by 6 bases, with 19 bases between. CDR3 loop: CASLPEQGVHGYTF. In nucleotides, the CDR3 is TGTGCCAGCTTACCTGAACAGGGAGTCCATGGCTACACCTTC.

This chain joins TRBV19 and TRBJ1-1; 7 bases fit TRBD1. From germline, CDR1 is LNHDA and CDR2 SQIVND (reference sequence). V shed 6 bases and J 4 bases; nucleotides not matched to a gene: 11. The CDR3 runs 15 residues. The CDR3 DNA follows: TGTGCCAGTAGCCGACAGACAGGGATGGGCACTGAAGCTTTCTTT. Translated, it gives CASSRQTGMGTEAFF.

V usage is TRBV11-1 and J usage is TRBJ1-2; 9 nucleotides match TRBD1. This CDR3 region has 17 residues. The junction had 10 bases not matched to a gene; V was cut back by 2 bases and J by 3 bases. Germline V CDR1 and CDR2: SGHAT, FQDESV (reference sequence). The DNA for the CDR3 is TGTGCCAGCAGCTTAAGACTTAGGACAGGGGCGGACTATGGCTACACCTTC. Encoded protein: CASSLRLRTGADYGYTF.

This clone was recorded a few times. This sequence joins TRBV20-1 and TRBJ1-2; TRBD1 agrees at 8 bases. CDR1 DFQATT and CDR2 SNEGSKA come from the germline V gene (reference sequence). The V and J ends lost 2 bases and 8 bases, in that order; junction bases with no gene match: 10. This CDR3 region has 14 residues. This CDR3 is CSARPPDRGDGYTF. The CDR3 nucleotides are TGCAGTGCTAGACCCCCCGACAGGGGCGACGGCTACACCTTC.

The chain joins TRBV30 to TRBJ2-1; D is uncertain. There are 11 residues in the CDR3. The V gene's germline CDR1 is GTSNPN and CDR2 SVGIG (reference sequence). Trimming shortened V by 3 bases and J by 10 bases, and 10 bases separated the two germline ends. Written as DNA, the CDR3 is TGTGCCTGGAGCCGCCGCGAAGAGCAGTTCTTC. It is translated as CAWSRREEQFF.

This clone is medium-sized. The chain uses TRBV5-6 and TRBJ2-7; TRBD2 matches 7 bases. Trimming cost V 1 base and J 5 bases; bases outside gene matches: 9. The CDR3 length is 15 residues. Per germline, CDR1 SGHDT and CDR2 YYEEEE. The CDR3 protein is CASSLLAGLVHEQYF. The CDR3 nucleotides read TGTGCCAGCAGCTTGTTAGCGGGTCTAGTCCACGAGCAGTACTTC.

V gene TRBV5-1 combines with J gene TRBJ2-3; D not certain. CDR3 length: 13 residues. Germline CDR1 SGHRS, CDR2 YFSETQ. The V end lost 8 bases, the J end lost 4 bases, and 14 bases lay between the germline ends. Here the CDR3 reads CARRFSQADTQYF. In DNA form, the CDR3 reads TGCGCCAGAAGATTTTCTCAAGCAGATACGCAGTATTTT.

The gene calls are TRBV7-3 and TRBJ2-3; no reliable D call. The CDR3 is 13 amino acids. Trimming removed 1 base from V and 6 bases from J, with 8 bases in between. The germline V gene encodes CDR1 SGHTA and CDR2 FQGTGA. CDR3 region: CASSLIGLDTQYF. CDR3 DNA sequence: TGTGCCAGCAGCTTAATCGGTCTGGATACGCAGTATTTT.

The sample holds a few counts of this clone. At one of its ends the junction is not consistent with the germline gene, which may arise from a read error. This sequence joins TRBV30 and TRBJ2-7, with 11 bases matching TRBD2. The germline V gene has CDR1 GTSNPN and CDR2 SVGIG (reference sequence). The CDR3 has 14 residues. The CDR3 loop reads CAWIAGTSGYVQYF. CDR3 coding DNA: TGTGCCTGGATCGCCGGGACTAGCGGCTACGTGCAGTACTTC.

The table lists this clone with a count of one. The chain has TRBV7-2 and TRBJ1-2; D is unclear. With 1 base removed from V and 1 base from J, the gap between germline ends came to 4 bases. Germline CDR1 and CDR2: SGHTA and FQGNSA. The CDR3 is 13 amino acids. The DNA for the CDR3 is TGTGCCAGCAGCTTAGACATTAACTATGGCTACACCTTC. This codes for CASSLDINYGYTF.